The rows below give T cell receptor beta chains drawn from one sample of a study of T cell responses to AZD1222 COVID-19 vaccine. Assay used: immunoSEQ multiplex PCR; TCRdb lists only in-frame clones, some missing. Of over 150,000 clones listed, 80% to 90% are singletons. Sequenced here: peripheral blood, sampled on day 0 of MenACWY control vaccination. The source is an adult in good health. Each CDR3 is given with its conserved first and last residue. The order of the fields is V gene, clone size, J gene, D gene, CDR3 protein, CDR3 DNA. A D gene is named only where the DNA matches it firmly. A row's size may be missing; if present it is once, few, many or a size class.

>TRBV6-1|.|TRBJ2-3|.
CASSDGPSTDTQYF
TGTGCCAGCAGTGACGGGCCTAGCACAGATACGCAGTATTTT
>TRBV19|few|TRBJ1-1|.
CASSLRPGIEAFF
TGTGCCAGTAGTCTCCGACCGGGCATTGAAGCTTTCTTT
>TRBV7-8|.|TRBJ2-2|.
CASSQYAGELFF
TGTGCCAGCAGCCAGTATGCCGGGGAGCTGTTTTTT
>TRBV4-1|.|TRBJ2-7|TRBD2
CASSILAGGTYEQYF
TGCGCCAGCAGCATACTAGCGGGAGGGACCTACGAGCAGTACTTC
>TRBV6-5|.|TRBJ1-4|.
CASSYQSGRPNEKLFF
TGTGCCAGCAGTTACCAAAGCGGCAGGCCAAATGAAAAACTGTTTTTT
>TRBV6-6|.|TRBJ2-1|.
CASSDGFYNEQFF
TGTGCCAGCAGTGACGGGTTTTACAATGAGCAGTTCTTC
>TRBV6-5|.|TRBJ2-1|TRBD2
CAISGRGSGNEQFF
TGTGCCATTTCCGGGAGGGGCTCGGGCAATGAGCAGTTCTTC
>TRBV2|.|TRBJ2-7|.
CASTRDRGYYEQYF
TGTGCCAGCACCCGAGACCGGGGTTACTACGAGCAGTACTTC
>TRBV20-1|.|TRBJ2-3|.
CSVLEIDTQYF
TGCAGTGTTCTAGAGATAGATACGCAGTATTTT
>TRBV5-4|once|TRBJ1-4|TRBD1
CASSLAGTGTEKEKLFF
TGTGCCAGCAGCTTGGCCGGGACAGGGACGGAGAAAGAAAAACTGTTTTTT
>TRBV19|.|TRBJ1-5|.
CASSPEDRPNQPQHF
TGTGCCAGTAGCCCTGAAGACAGGCCAAATCAGCCCCAGCATTTT
>TRBV5-8|many|TRBJ2-2|.
CASSLVSNTGELFF
TGTGCCAGCAGCTTGGTCAGCAACACCGGGGAGCTGTTTTTT
>TRBV5-1|.|TRBJ1-1|.
CASSLSGDPRTEAFF
TGCGCCAGCAGCTTGAGTGGGGACCCGAGAACTGAAGCTTTCTTT
>TRBV3-1/TRBV3-2|.|TRBJ2-4|TRBD2
CASTGLVGSKNIQYF
TGTGCCAGCACCGGACTAGTTGGTTCCAAAAACATTCAGTACTTC
>TRBV19|few|TRBJ2-7|TRBD2
CASSQREGYEQYF
TGTGCCAGTAGTCAGCGGGAGGGATACGAGCAGTACTTC
>TRBV2|.|TRBJ2-5|.
CASRVRGSETQYF
TGTGCCAGCAGAGTTCGGGGTTCGGAGACCCAGTACTTC
>TRBV5-4|.|TRBJ2-5|.
CASSPAVGRGVRETQYF
TGTGCCAGCAGCCCGGCGGTAGGGCGAGGGGTTAGAGAGACCCAGTACTTC
>TRBV5-1|.|TRBJ2-3|.
CASSSSTGADTQYF
TGCGCCAGCAGCTCCTCGACAGGTGCAGATACGCAGTATTTT
>TRBV9|.|TRBJ1-1|.
CASSVAPGNTEAFF
TGTGCCAGCAGCGTGGCCCCCGGGAACACTGAAGCTTTCTTT
>TRBV7-9|.|TRBJ1-6|.
CASSLTTGNSPLHF
TGTGCCAGCAGCTTAACGACAGGAAATTCACCCCTCCACTTT
>TRBV9|.|TRBJ2-1|.
CASSVRGSYNEQFF
TGTGCCAGCAGCGTCCGGGGAAGCTACAATGAGCAGTTCTTC
>TRBV9|.|TRBJ1-3|.
CASSGPDSYRGLGSGNTIYF
TGTGCCAGCAGCGGACCGGACAGTTACCGAGGCCTTGGATCTGGAAACACCATATATTTT
>TRBV7-8|.|TRBJ1-1|.
CASSLAENTEAFF
TGTGCCAGCAGCTTAGCAGAGAACACTGAAGCTTTCTTT
>TRBV7-2|.|TRBJ2-1|.
CASAFSNTYNEQFF
TGTGCCAGCGCCTTCTCGAACACCTACAATGAGCAGTTCTTC
>TRBV5-1|once|TRBJ1-3|TRBD1
CASSAGTGTSGNTIYF
TGCGCCAGCAGCGCCGGGACAGGGACCTCTGGAAACACCATATATTTT
>TRBV24-1|.|TRBJ2-3|.
CATSDSSTHPADTQYF
TGTGCCACCAGTGATTCTTCGACACACCCGGCAGATACGCAGTATTTT
>TRBV19|.|TRBJ2-3|.
CASSLGGGTDTQYF
TGTGCCAGTAGTCTTGGCGGGGGCACAGATACGCAGTATTTT
>TRBV7-2|.|TRBJ1-2|.
CASSLSWGGDGYTF
TGTGCCAGCAGCTTATCGTGGGGAGGGGATGGCTACACCTTC
>TRBV10-1|.|TRBJ2-3|.
CASSVSWMSTDTQYF
TGCGCCAGCAGTGTATCCTGGATGAGCACAGATACGCAGTATTTT
>TRBV7-3|few|TRBJ2-2|.
CASSLYQGTGELFF
TGTGCCAGCAGCTTATATCAGGGCACCGGGGAGCTGTTTTTT
>TRBV11-2|.|TRBJ1-4|TRBD1
CASSLLVGGRNEKLFF
TGTGCCAGCAGCTTACTCGTAGGGGGCAGGAATGAAAAACTGTTTTTT
>TRBV6-1|.|TRBJ1-1|.
CASSETGNTEAFF
TGTGCCAGCAGTGAAACAGGAAACACTGAAGCTTTCTTT
>TRBV5-1|.|TRBJ1-2|TRBD1
CASSLDPGGGYTF
TGCGCCAGCAGCTTGGATCCAGGGGGCGGCTACACCTTC
>TRBV3-1/TRBV3-2|.|TRBJ1-1|.
CASSHRDKYTEAFF
TGTGCCAGCAGTCACCGGGACAAGTACACTGAAGCTTTCTTT
>TRBV6-6|.|TRBJ2-7|.
CASSYPDSYEQYF
TGTGCCAGCAGTTACCCCGACAGTTACGAGCAGTACTTC
>TRBV27|.|TRBJ1-1|TRBD1
CASSLQGGTLGSNTEAFF
TGTGCCAGCAGTTTACAGGGGGGGACCCTTGGGTCGAACACTGAAGCTTTCTTT
>TRBV2|.|TRBJ2-2|.
CASRPRRGNTGELFF
TGTGCCTCAAGACCAAGGCGGGGGAACACCGGGGAGCTGTTTTTT
>TRBV4-1|.|TRBJ1-4|.
CASSQVAVGKLFF
TGCGCCAGCAGCCAAGTAGCGGTCGGAAAACTGTTTTTT
>TRBV15|.|TRBJ1-2|.
CATSRDQYGYTF
TGTGCCACCAGCAGAGATCAGTATGGCTACACCTTC
>TRBV6-1|once|TRBJ2-1|.
CASSEVAAGYNEQFF
TGTGCCAGCAGTGAAGTAGCGGCCGGGTACAATGAGCAGTTCTTC
>TRBV24-1|.|TRBJ2-5|.
CATSTSGGQETQYF
TGTGCCACCAGTACCTCCGGAGGTCAAGAGACCCAGTACTTC
>TRBV5-6|.|TRBJ2-3|.
CASSLGSTDTQYF
TGTGCCAGCAGCTTAGGCAGCACAGATACGCAGTATTTT
>TRBV4-2|.|TRBJ1-2|TRBD1
CASSQGGTGGSYGYTF
TGTGCCAGCAGCCAAGGGGGGACAGGGGGCAGTTATGGCTACACCTTC
>TRBV20-1|.|TRBJ1-2|.
CSARAYGYTF
TGCAGTGCTAGAGCTTATGGCTACACCTTC
>TRBV12-5|.|TRBJ2-2|.
CASARDVGELFF
TGTGCTAGTGCCCGAGACGTCGGGGAGCTGTTTTTT
>TRBV10-3|.|TRBJ1-6|.
CAISEHNSPLHF
TGTGCCATCAGTGAACATAATTCACCCCTCCACTTT
>TRBV2|.|TRBJ1-3|TRBD1
CASSELRTGDPDF
TGTGCCAGCAGTGAACTACGGACAGGAGATCCCGATTTT